The next 19 T cell receptor beta chains were all read from a single sample in a study of cytomegalovirus exposure and HLA in healthy donors. Researchers ran the PCR with 60 Vbeta and 13 Jbeta primers. Measured with immunoSEQ multiplex PCR; TCRdb has only the in-frame clones, and not every one. Of some 160,000 clones listed, roughly 85% are singletons. Sequencing was done on a sample of PBMCs. The source of these receptors is a woman in her 30s in good health and CMV-seronegative.

This clone was counted once. The chain links TRBV19 to TRBJ2-1, with 10 bases matching TRBD2. The ends lost 5 bases at V and 7 bases at J; junction bases unmatched: 8. The CDR3 covers 15 residues. Germline CDR1 and CDR2: LNHDA and SQIVND (reference sequence). In DNA, the CDR3 is TGTGCCAGTAGTTACAGCGGGGGGGCTGTAAATGAGCAGTTCTTC. Amino acids: CASSYSGGAVNEQFF.

This clone was seen once. This CDR3 reads CASSMEGLGTEAFF. CDR3 DNA sequence: TGTGCCAGCAGTATGGAGGGCCTCGGTACTGAAGCTTTCTTT. This sequence joins TRBV2 and TRBJ1-1; no definite D call. V lost 5 bases and J 5 bases, leaving 15 bases between the germline ends. The CDR3 covers 14 residues. Germline values: CDR1 SNHLY, CDR2 FYNNEI.

J is TRBJ1-4 and V is TRBV15; no definite D call. V dropped 0 bases and J dropped 11 bases, with 19 bases sitting between them. The CDR3 length is 16 residues. CDR1 LNHNV and CDR2 YYDKDF come from the germline V gene (reference sequence). The CDR3 here is CATSRDAGSPTRKLFF. The CDR3 DNA reads TGTGCCACCAGCAGAGATGCGGGATCACCCACGAGGAAACTGTTTTTT.

The chain recombines TRBV19 with TRBJ1-3; no clear D gene. V gave up 5 bases and J gave up 3 bases, with 5 bases separating them. The CDR3 is made up of 12 amino acids. Germline V gene data show CDR1 as LNHDA and CDR2 as SQIVND (reference sequence). CDR3 residues: CASSPFGNTIYF. CDR3 DNA: TGTGCCAGTAGTCCTTTTGGAAACACCATATATTTT.

This clone came up once. The chain employs TRBV11-2 and TRBJ2-3; TRBD2 agrees at 8 bases. The CDR3 sequence is 16 residues long. In germline, CDR1 is SGHAT, CDR2 FQNNGV. After removal of 1 base from V and 3 bases from J, the junction contained 6 bases not matched to a gene. DNA for the CDR3: TGTGCCAGCAGCTTAGTTCGGGGGGGCGGTACAGATACGCAGTATTTT. Protein: CASSLVRGGGTDTQYF.

J is TRBJ1-4 and V is TRBV4-1; maybe TRBD1 (6 bases). CDR1 is MGHRA, CDR2 YSYEKL, per germline. The CDR3 extends over 16 amino acids. Trimming took 4 bases from V and 5 from J, leaving 17 bases between them. In DNA, the CDR3 is TGCGCCAGCAGCCGCAAAAGCCCCACAGGGAATGAAAAACTGTTTTTT. Protein sequence: CASSRKSPTGNEKLFF.

J is TRBJ1-1 and V is TRBV4-1; D gene uncertain. With 0 bases removed from V and 1 base from J, the gap between germline ends came to 12 bases. From germline, CDR1 is MGHRA and CDR2 YSYEKL. The CDR3 covers 16 residues. The DNA for the CDR3 is TGCGCCAGCAGCCAAGAGGGAGAAGGGTCGAACACTGAAGCTTTCTTT. Translating it yields CASSQEGEGSNTEAFF.

The J gene is TRBJ1-2, the V gene TRBV27; 9 nucleotides agree with TRBD1. Unmatched junction bases numbered 13, after V lost 11 bases and J lost 6 bases. This CDR3 spans 14 amino acids. Germline-derived CDR1 and CDR2 are MNHEY and SMNVEV (reference sequence). CDR3 bases: TGTGCCCTTACCGGGACAGGGTATGAAGATGGCTACACCTTC. Translating it yields CALTGTGYEDGYTF.

This rearrangement joins TRBV6-1 to TRBJ2-7, with 10 bases aligning to TRBD1. CDR1 and CDR2 from the germline V gene are MNHNS and SASEGT. CDR3 length: 15 amino acids. Trimming took 7 bases from V and 3 from J; bases not matched to a gene: 9. CDR3 in DNA: TGTGCCAGCAAGGATGCCGGGACAGGGGACTACGAGCAGTACTTC. Translation: CASKDAGTGDYEQYF.

The genes are TRBV19 and TRBJ2-7; the D gene is possibly TRBD1 (5 bases). The CDR3 has 13 amino acids. The V gene lost 4 bases and the J gene lost 5 bases, with 12 bases spanning the gap. Germline V CDR1 and CDR2: LNHDA, SQIVND (reference sequence). The DNA of the CDR3 is TGTGCCAGTAGTACGGACACAATAGACGAGCAGTACTTC. Protein sequence: CASSTDTIDEQYF.

V and J are TRBV2 and TRBJ2-3, with a possible D match to TRBD2 (6 bases). Looked up from germline, CDR1 is SNHLY and CDR2 is FYNNEI. This CDR3 region has 14 residues. Trimming took 4 bases from V and 5 from J, leaving 13 bases between them. The CDR3 region has the DNA TGTGCCAGCAGTGCGACTAGAAACCTAGATACGCAGTATTTT. Protein sequence: CASSATRNLDTQYF. Full variable domain (remainder filled in from reference TRBV2 and TRBJ2-3): EPEVTQTPSHQVTQMGQEVILRCVPISNHLYFYWYRQILGQKVEFLVSFYNNEISEKSEIFDDQFSVERPDGSNFTLKIRSTKLEDSAMYFCASSATRNLDTQYFGPGTRLTVL.

The CDR3 loop reads CASSKTSGGAGEQFF. CDR3 in DNA: TGTGCCAGCAGCAAGACTAGCGGGGGGGCAGGGGAGCAGTTCTTC. This chain links TRBV11-3 with TRBJ2-1; 14 bases line up with TRBD2. J lost 10 bases, V lost 5 bases, and 7 bases had no gene match. CDR1 is SGHNT, CDR2 YENEEA, per germline. This CDR3 has 15 residues.

The chain recombines TRBV18 with TRBJ2-1; 12 bases line up with TRBD2. Germline V gene lookup returns CDR1 KGHSH and CDR2 LQKENI. The V and J ends lost 4 bases and 4 bases, in that order; junction bases with no gene match: 5. The CDR3 is 16 residues long. The CDR3 DNA is TGTGCCAGCTCACGACAGGGACTAGCGGGTTACAATGAGCAGTTCTTC. It yields the protein CASSRQGLAGYNEQFF.

The V gene is TRBV5-1, the J gene TRBJ2-3; tentative D call: TRBD1 (6 bases). V lost 5 bases, J lost 2 bases, and 21 bases lay in between. Germline CDR1 and CDR2: SGHRS and YFSETQ. The CDR3 covers 17 residues. The CDR3 DNA reads TGCGCCAGCAGTCCTTGGGGCCAGGGGACACTCACAGATACGCAGTATTTT. Its translation is CASSPWGQGTLTDTQYF. The variable domain in full, with the rest retrieved from reference TRBV5-1 and TRBJ2-3, is KAGVTQTPRYLIKTRGQQVTLSCSPISGHRSVSWYQQTPGQGLQFLFEYFSETQRNKGNFPGRFSGRQFSNSRSEMNVSTLELGDSALYLCASSPWGQGTLTDTQYFGPGTRLTVL.

The chain carries TRBV9 and TRBJ2-1; D unclear. The CDR3 has 15 residues. The V end lost 4 bases, the J end lost 9 bases, and 20 bases lay between the germline ends. In germline, CDR1 is SGDLS, CDR2 YYNGEE. The CDR3 DNA follows: TGTGCCAGCAGCCCGAGAGACCCACCCAGAGGTGAGCAGTTCTTC. It yields the protein CASSPRDPPRGEQFF.

The chain is built from TRBV6-5 and TRBJ1-5; D is unclear. The CDR3 totals 13 residues. Trimming removed 4 bases from V and 5 bases from J, with 9 bases in between. Germline-derived CDR1 and CDR2 are MNHEY and SVGAGI. The chain's CDR3 is CASSSLTDQPQHF. The CDR3 bases are TGTGCCAGCAGTTCCCTCACTGATCAGCCCCAGCATTTT.

The chain is built from TRBV19 and TRBJ2-7; 7 bases match TRBD2. The CDR3 loop spans 16 amino acids. J was trimmed by 0 bases and V by 5 bases; bases with no gene match: 10. Germline lookup yields CDR1 LNHDA and CDR2 SQIVND (reference sequence). The CDR3 region has the DNA TGTGCCAGTAGTCGCAAGTCTAGCGGCTCCTCCTACGAGCAGTACTTC. It yields the protein CASSRKSSGSSYEQYF.

This clone was recorded a few times. The V and J genes are TRBV5-1 and TRBJ2-1; TRBD2 matches 11 bases. V lost 3 bases and J lost 7; bases outside the gene matches: 3. This CDR3 is built from 14 residues. Per the germline V gene, CDR1 is SGHRS and CDR2 is YFSETQ. CDR3 nucleotides: TGCGCCAGCAGCTCACTAGCGGGGGAGAATGAGCAGTTCTTC. Protein: CASSSLAGENEQFF.

The genes are TRBV9 and TRBJ1-6; the match to TRBD1 covers 7 bases. The ends lost 0 bases at V and 14 bases at J; junction bases unmatched: 8. Germline V gene data show CDR1 as SGDLS and CDR2 as YYNGEE. The CDR3 has 14 residues. CDR3 sequence (DNA): TGTGCCAGCAGCGTAGAGGGTCCTCAGGGGGCCCTCCACTTT. Protein product: CASSVEGPQGALHF.